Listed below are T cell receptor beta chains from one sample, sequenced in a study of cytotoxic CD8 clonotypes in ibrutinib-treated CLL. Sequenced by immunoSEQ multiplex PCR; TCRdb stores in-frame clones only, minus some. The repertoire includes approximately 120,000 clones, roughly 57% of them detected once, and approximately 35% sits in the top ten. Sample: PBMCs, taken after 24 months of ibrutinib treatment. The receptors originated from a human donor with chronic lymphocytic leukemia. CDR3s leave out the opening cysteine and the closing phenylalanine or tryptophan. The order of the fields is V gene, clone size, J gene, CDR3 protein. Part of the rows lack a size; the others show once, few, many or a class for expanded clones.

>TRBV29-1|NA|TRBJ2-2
SVRRTADTGELF
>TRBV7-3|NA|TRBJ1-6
ASSLDLNSPLH
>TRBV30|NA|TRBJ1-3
AWSDGVGSSGNTIY
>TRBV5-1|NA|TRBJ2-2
ASSLVPTGELF
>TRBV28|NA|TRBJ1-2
ASSSTGRNYGYT
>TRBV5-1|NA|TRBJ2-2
ASSPSLGGSGELF
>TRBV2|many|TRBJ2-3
ASKGPLAGDTQY
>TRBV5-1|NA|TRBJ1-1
ASSTGGTEAF
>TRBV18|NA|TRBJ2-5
ASSPPVTDIQETQY
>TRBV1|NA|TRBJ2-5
TSSRGKWGRGTQY
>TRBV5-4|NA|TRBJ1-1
ASSRTGILLNTEAF
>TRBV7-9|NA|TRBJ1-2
ASSLGNNYGYT
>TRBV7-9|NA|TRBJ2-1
ASSLVTSGGIDKQF
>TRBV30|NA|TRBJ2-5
AWKRRSPGETQY
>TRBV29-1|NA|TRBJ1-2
SAMGTANYGYT
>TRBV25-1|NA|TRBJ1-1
ASSGLSGGEAF
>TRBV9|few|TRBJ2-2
ASSIAGVLGTGELF
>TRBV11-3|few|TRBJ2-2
ASSQGAITGELF
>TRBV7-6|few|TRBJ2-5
ASSRTGTIQETQY
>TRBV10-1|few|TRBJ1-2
ASSESHSGYT
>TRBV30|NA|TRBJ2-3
AWSVLGVTDTQY
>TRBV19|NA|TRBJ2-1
ASSIKGDPAREQF
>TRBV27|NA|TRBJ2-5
ASSQTSGGFGTQY
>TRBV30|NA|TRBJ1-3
AWGQQGGSGNTIY
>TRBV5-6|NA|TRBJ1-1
ASSVRQEAF
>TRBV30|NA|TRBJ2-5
AWSEGVQAGKETQY
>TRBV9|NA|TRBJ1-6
ASSPDPGTRSPLH
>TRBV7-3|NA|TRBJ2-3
ASSSTGYLSDTQY
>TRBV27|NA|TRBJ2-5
ASKGVGADGVTQY
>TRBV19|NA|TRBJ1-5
ASSRDNNQPQH
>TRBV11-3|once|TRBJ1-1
ASSTRWNTEAF
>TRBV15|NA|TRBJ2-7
ATSLGPYEQY
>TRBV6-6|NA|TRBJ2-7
ASSPDAYEQY
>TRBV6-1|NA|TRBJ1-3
ASLNREAGNTIY
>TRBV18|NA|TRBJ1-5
ASSPLASSNQPQH
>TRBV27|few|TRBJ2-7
ASSLQGIRDEQY
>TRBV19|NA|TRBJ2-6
ASGHFGQGIEDVLT
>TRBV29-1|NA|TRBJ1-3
SVEGQSGDTIY
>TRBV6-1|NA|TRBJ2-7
ASSEELSAYEQY
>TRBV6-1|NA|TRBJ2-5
ARSTIRGETQY
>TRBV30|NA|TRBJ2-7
AWSATPGQGWNEQY
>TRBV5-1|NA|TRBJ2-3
ASRRTDTQY
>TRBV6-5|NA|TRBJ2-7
ASSSRGWGYEQY
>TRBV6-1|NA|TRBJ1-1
ASSKSTPPGEAF
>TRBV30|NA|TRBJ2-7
AWRATSDWLSYEQY
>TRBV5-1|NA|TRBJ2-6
ASSPPASGANVLT
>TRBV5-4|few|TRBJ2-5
ASSLAGTSLETQY
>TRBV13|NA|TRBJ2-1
ASSRTGIYNEQF
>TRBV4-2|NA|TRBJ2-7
ASSHTDSYEQY
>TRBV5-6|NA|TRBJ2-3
ASRLLSEGSDTQY
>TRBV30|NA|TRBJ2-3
AWGGGPNTQY
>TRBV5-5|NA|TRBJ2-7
ATSRGGISYEQY
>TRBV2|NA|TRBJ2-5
ASSSGLRETQY
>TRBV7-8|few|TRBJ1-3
ASSLPLRDSHSGNTIY
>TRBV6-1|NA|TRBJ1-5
ASSEAWTVSNQPQH